This record looks at one T cell receptor beta chain sequence and its context. The data were obtained in a study of blood T cell repertoires in COVID-19. Looking at the study overall: Spain, Italy and the United States supplied samples that represented acute and convalescent COVID-19. The analysed material was cDNA or gDNA that came from T cells, B-cell-depleted T cells, or PBMCs.

Germline CDR1 SGDLS, CDR2 YYNGEE. Trimming at V came to 3 bases and at J to 3 bases, leaving 10 bases not matched to a gene. This CDR3 spans 16 amino acids. Original processing methods: Counts of nucleated cells, estimated from reference gene primer amplification, were obtained. The method was immunoSEQ multiplex PCR; TCRdb's version includes in-frame clones alone and lacks a portion of them. D and trimming come from the DNA, and the V and J calls and clone size come from that table. The sample has about 250,000 clones, 81% seen once. The sequenced sample consisted of peripheral blood. The rearrangement uses TRBV9 and TRBJ2-5, with 8 bases matching TRBD2. The source of this sequence is a woman aged 80 or older with acute or convalescent COVID-19. As DNA, the CDR3 is TGTGCCAGCAGCGGCCGACTAGCGAGAGGGGAAGAGACCCAGTACTTC. This translates into CASSGRLARGEETQYF.